These 3 T cell receptor beta chains originate from one sample sequenced in a study of shared clonotypes between healthy human individuals. Clones were read by immunoSEQ multiplex PCR, and TCRdb kept only the in-frame ones, dropping some. Among more than 1 million clones, approximately 80% were seen once, and the ten largest hold approximately 0.5%. Sequenced material: memory CD4+ T cells from PBMCs. The subset is: CD45RA-negative fraction. These receptors came from a man aged 18 to 35 in good health. Some clones in this sample may be carry-over from other donors' samples.

CDR3 nucleotides: TGTGCCAGCAGCGGGACCACCCAAGAGACCCAGTACTTC. Its translation is CASSGTTQETQYF. The chain links TRBV9 to TRBJ2-5; D not resolved. The V gene's germline CDR1 is SGDLS and CDR2 YYNGEE. This CDR3 region has 13 residues. V lost 3 bases to trimming and J lost 1 base, with 7 bases between them.

The chain recombines TRBV28 with TRBJ1-5; a possible D gene is TRBD1 (6 bases). CDR3 size: 14 residues. V was pared by 5 bases and J by 3 bases, with 11 bases between. Germline assignment: CDR1 MDHEN and CDR2 SYDVKM. The CDR3 spells CASSTRQVNQPQHF. CDR3 DNA: TGTGCCAGCAGTACCCGACAGGTCAATCAGCCCCAGCATTTT.

The rearrangement joins TRBV11-2 to TRBJ1-2; weak D call: TRBD1 (6 bases). This CDR3 has 16 residues. V dropped 2 bases and J dropped 6 bases, with 19 bases sitting between them. Germline CDR1 and CDR2: SGHAT and FQNNGV. CDR3: CASSLTSGVGADGYTF. The CDR3 DNA sequence: TGTGCCAGCAGCTTAACCTCAGGGGTCGGGGCGGATGGCTACACCTTC.